Sequencing of this T cell receptor (beta chain) was carried out in a study of identical twins. Study results and caveats: Diverse VJ usage suggested most zero-insertion clonotypes were not invariant T cells.

As concerns this clonotype: No antigen is known for it.

CDR1 is DFQATT and CDR2 is SNEGSKA in the germline V gene (reference sequence). Trimming stripped 0 bases from V and 0 bases from J, with 12 bases between. The CDR3 is made up of 15 amino acids. TCRdb reanalysed the 5' RACE reads using MiXCR and keeps one entry per CDR3 protein. This sample carries just over 500,000 distinct CDR3 sequences, 20% to 25% of them seen once, and the ten largest clones take around 0.9%. These records were also assigned to another study, of T cells expressing NK-cell markers. As reported in that work: Most of the eight sequenced donors were HCMV-seropositive; one was seronegative. The sorts in several experiments were restricted to alpha-beta TCR T cells by an anti-gamma-delta TCR antibody.

Material: CD4+ T cells sorted from blood. J is TRBJ2-7 and V is TRBV20-1; possible D gene TRBD1, 5 bases. The sequence came from a woman younger than 35 in good health. CDR3 residues: CSARDPKGISYEQYF. As DNA, the CDR3 is TGCAGTGCTAGAGATCCGAAGGGGATCTCCTACGAGCAGTACTTC.